These 11 T cell receptor beta chains share one sample of origin, sequenced in a study of control samples from healthy donors and cancer patients. The protocol was immunoSEQ multiplex PCR, while the TCRdb copy is restricted to in-frame clones and leaves out a portion. The sample lists about 120,000 clones, less than 90% seen once, with around 1.8% in the top ten. Sequencing was performed on blood. These TCRs come from a man aged 18 to 29 in good health.

This clone was counted a few times. This chain uses TRBV5-4 with TRBJ2-2; 8 nucleotides align to TRBD2. The germline V gene encodes CDR1 SGHNT and CDR2 YYREEE (reference sequence). There are 16 residues in the CDR3. V dropped 0 bases and J dropped 5; count of bases not matched to a gene: 6. The DNA for the CDR3 is TGTGCCAGCAGCTTGGGAGCGGGAGATCGGACCGGGGAGCTGTTTTTT. Amino acids: CASSLGAGDRTGELFF.

This chain uses TRBV28 with TRBJ1-4; no clear D. Trimming cost V 2 bases and J 1 base, with 5 bases left between them. CDR3 length: 14 amino acids. Germline CDR1 and CDR2: MDHEN and SYDVKM. CDR3 coding DNA: TGTGCCAGCAGTTTAACGGGAACTAATGAAAAACTGTTTTTT. This codes for CASSLTGTNEKLFF.

The CDR3 spells CASSETGQETQYF. CDR3 DNA sequence: TGTGCCAGCAGTGAAACAGGACAAGAGACCCAGTACTTC. The chain employs TRBV2 and TRBJ2-5; the D gene is possibly TRBD1 (5 bases). The germline CDR1 and CDR2 sequences are SNHLY and FYNNEI. The CDR3 length is 13 residues. The V gene lost 2 bases and the J gene lost 2 bases, with 6 bases spanning the gap. The full variable domain, completed using reference TRBV2 and TRBJ2-5, is EPEVTQTPSHQVTQMGQEVILRCVPISNHLYFYWYRQILGQKVEFLVSFYNNEISEKSEIFDDQFSVERPDGSNFTLKIRSTKLEDSAMYFCASSETGQETQYFGPGTRLLVL.

This rearrangement joins TRBV6-2 or TRBV6-3 to TRBJ1-2; D is unclear. CDR3 length: 14 amino acids. Between the trimmed V and J ends, which lost 6 bases and 8 bases, there was a span of 19 bases. Germline V gene sequence: CDR1 MNHEY, CDR2 SVGEGT. The CDR3 region is CASSPQLGSWGYTF. The CDR3 DNA follows: TGTGCCAGCAGCCCTCAGTTGGGATCGTGGGGCTACACCTTC.

This chain connects TRBV7-2 to TRBJ1-2, with D possibly being TRBD1 (5 bases). Germline V gene lookup returns CDR1 SGHTA and CDR2 FQGNSA. Between the trimmed V and J ends, which lost 5 bases and 2 bases, there was a span of 18 bases. This CDR3 spans 16 amino acids. As DNA, the CDR3 is TGTGCCAGCAGCCTTACCCCGGGGACGTACAACTATGGCTACACCTTC. Residues: CASSLTPGTYNYGYTF.

V is TRBV7-3 and J is TRBJ2-1, with TRBD2 matching 10 bases. Germline CDR1 is SGHTA and CDR2 is FQGTGA. V gave up 1 base and J gave up 9 bases; unmatched junction bases: 9. This CDR3 is built from 16 residues. For the CDR3, the DNA is TGTGCCAGCAGCTTAAGTCCAGCGGGAGGGCCGCCTGAGCAGTTCTTC. It is translated as CASSLSPAGGPPEQFF.

This clone was counted between two and nine times. The chain joins TRBV19 to TRBJ2-1, with 10 bases matching TRBD2. The CDR3 totals 21 residues. The germline CDR1 and CDR2 sequences are LNHDA and SQIVND (reference sequence). The junction had 21 bases not matched to a gene; V was cut back by 3 bases and J by 4 bases. The CDR3 bases are TGTGCCAGTAGTATTCTTGTTCCCCTAGCGGGAGACCCCGACAAATACAATGAGCAGTTCTTC. Translated, it gives CASSILVPLAGDPDKYNEQFF.

The gene calls are TRBV5-1 and TRBJ2-1; TRBD1 might be the D (6 bases). The germline V gene has CDR1 SGHRS and CDR2 YFSETQ. Trimming took off 3 bases at V and 5 bases at J, with 18 bases between the two ends. The CDR3 consists of 16 residues. CDR3 sequence reads: CASSWGHSGSDNEQFF. The CDR3 DNA sequence: TGCGCCAGCAGCTGGGGGCACTCAGGGAGCGACAATGAGCAGTTCTTC.

The V call is TRBV11-2, the J call TRBJ1-2; D is perhaps TRBD1 (6 bases). Trimming shortened V by 5 bases and J by 5 bases, and 18 bases separated the two germline ends. The CDR3 totals 15 residues. Germline CDR1 SGHAT, CDR2 FQNNGV. The CDR3 here is CASSPGVGAGYGYTF. DNA for the CDR3: TGTGCCAGCAGCCCCGGGGTGGGGGCTGGATATGGCTACACCTTC.

J is TRBJ2-4 and V is TRBV5-4, with TRBD1 matching over 8 bases. The germline CDR1 and CDR2 sequences are SGHNT and YYREEE (reference sequence). V lost 4 bases and J lost 5; bases outside the gene matches: 5. The CDR3 sequence is 14 residues long. CDR3 in amino acids: CASSRQGTENIQYF. The CDR3 DNA follows: TGTGCCAGCAGCCGACAGGGGACGGAAAACATTCAGTACTTC.

V gene TRBV5-1 combines with J gene TRBJ2-1, with 14 nucleotides matching TRBD2. V lost 4 bases, J lost 0 bases, and 18 bases stayed unmatched. Germline-derived CDR1 and CDR2 are SGHRS and YFSETQ. The CDR3 length is 22 residues. CDR3 nucleotides: TGCGCCAGCAGCGTCCCCGGACTAGCGGGAGGTAGGGTACAGAGCTCCTACAATGAGCAGTTCTTC. Translation gives CASSVPGLAGGRVQSSYNEQFF.